A selection of T cell receptor beta chains follows, all from one sample in a study of blood T cell repertoires in COVID-19. Assay: immunoSEQ multiplex PCR; the TCRdb copy retains only in-frame clones and omits some. This table holds approximately 66,000 clones, about 86% found once. Sequencing used peripheral blood. The receptor set was obtained from a man aged 50-60 years with active COVID-19. Each CDR3 is given with its conserved first and last residue. The D gene is left open where the match is weak. Rows may omit the clone size; those that give it use once, few, many or a size class.

cdr3_length	d_call	v_call	clone_size	j_call	cdr3_aa	cdr3_nt
15	.	TRBV9	.	TRBJ2-7	CASSVAGGVPYEQYF	TGTGCCAGCAGCGTAGCCGGGGGAGTCCCCTACGAGCAGTACTTC
14	.	TRBV7-9	few	TRBJ1-4	CASSLRGGFEKLFF	TGTGCCAGCAGCTTAAGGGGAGGGTTTGAAAAACTGTTTTTT
16	TRBD2	TRBV3-1/TRBV3-2	.	TRBJ2-2	CASSQRTSSNTGELFF	TGTGCCAGCAGCCAACGGACTAGCTCAAACACCGGGGAGCTGTTTTTT
19	TRBD2	TRBV7-9	.	TRBJ2-1	CASSSFPRTSLTIINEQFF	TGTGCCAGCAGCTCTTTTCCCCGGACTAGCTTGACGATTATCAATGAGCAGTTCTTC
14	.	TRBV7-8	.	TRBJ1-1	CASSPDRTNTEAFF	TGTGCCAGCAGCCCAGACAGGACGAACACTGAAGCTTTCTTT
14	.	TRBV6-5	.	TRBJ1-3	CASSLESSGNTIYF	TGTGCCAGCAGTTTGGAGAGCTCTGGAAACACCATATATTTT
17	TRBD1	TRBV15	.	TRBJ2-4	CATSRDLGQGIRNIQYF	TGTGCCACCAGCAGAGACTTAGGACAGGGGATCAGAAACATTCAGTACTTC
12	.	TRBV5-1	.	TRBJ1-2	CASSPSGQTYTF	TGCGCCAGCAGCCCGAGCGGACAGACCTACACCTTC
15	.	TRBV29-1	.	TRBJ2-2	CSVEDGRLNTGELFF	TGCAGCGTTGAAGACGGCAGACTAAACACCGGGGAGCTGTTTTTT
15	.	TRBV7-3	.	TRBJ2-1	CASSPGQGWRREQFF	TGTGCCAGCAGCCCAGGACAAGGATGGCGTCGGGAGCAGTTCTTC
15	.	TRBV7-2	.	TRBJ2-1	CASSLVGGPFGEQFF	TGTGCCAGCAGCTTAGTCGGGGGGCCATTTGGTGAGCAGTTCTTC
18	TRBD2	TRBV5-1	.	TRBJ2-1	CASSPPLAGAEQYNEQFF	TGCGCCAGCAGTCCTCCCTTAGCGGGGGCCGAGCAATACAATGAGCAGTTCTTC
14	TRBD1	TRBV19	.	TRBJ1-4	CASSIGTGFEKLFF	TGTGCCAGTAGTATCGGGACAGGGTTTGAAAAACTGTTTTTT
13	TRBD2	TRBV7-9	.	TRBJ2-5	CASAPGTRETQYF	TGTGCCAGCGCCCCGGGGACTAGAGAGACCCAGTACTTC
16	TRBD1	TRBV24-1	.	TRBJ2-2	CATSDARQGGTGELFF	TGTGCCACCAGTGACGCCCGACAGGGCGGCACCGGGGAGCTGTTTTTT
16	TRBD2	TRBV4-2	.	TRBJ2-1	CASSQDGGGNYNEQFF	TGTGCCAGCAGCCAAGATGGGGGGGGGAACTACAATGAGCAGTTCTTC
16	TRBD2	TRBV5-1	few	TRBJ2-2	CASSSDSGGNTGELFF	TGCGCCAGCAGCTCGGATAGCGGGGGGAACACCGGGGAGCTGTTTTTT
15	.	TRBV5-1	.	TRBJ1-5	CASSLGGGSSQPQHF	TGCGCCAGCAGCTTGGGAGGGGGATCGTCTCAGCCCCAGCATTTT
14	.	TRBV20-1	.	TRBJ2-5	CSASGGRGQETQYF	TGCAGTGCTAGTGGGGGCAGGGGTCAAGAGACCCAGTACTTC
15	TRBD1	TRBV6-1	once	TRBJ2-5	CASSEDRGTQETQYF	TGTGCCAGCAGTGAGGACAGGGGCACTCAAGAGACCCAGTACTTC
11	TRBD2	TRBV12-3/TRBV12-4	.	TRBJ2-7	CATSGLYEQYF	TGTGCCACTAGCGGACTCTACGAGCAGTACTTC
15	TRBD1	TRBV9	once	TRBJ1-6	CASSAGQGGNSPLHF	TGTGCCAGCAGCGCCGGACAGGGTGGTAATTCACCCCTCCACTTT
16	TRBD1	TRBV27	once	TRBJ2-3	CASSSHRDRGADTQYF	TGTGCCAGCAGTTCCCACCGGGACAGGGGTGCAGATACGCAGTATTTT
18	TRBD1	TRBV7-9	.	TRBJ1-5	CASSSYGQGASSNQPQHF	TGTGCCAGCAGCTCCTACGGACAGGGGGCGAGTAGCAATCAGCCCCAGCATTTT
14	TRBD1	TRBV18	.	TRBJ1-1	CASSSRGRDTEAFF	TGTGCCAGCTCATCCAGGGGGCGAGACACTGAAGCTTTCTTT
17	.	TRBV2	once	TRBJ1-1	CASSDTGLSPKSTEAFF	TGTGCCAGCAGTGATACGGGTCTCTCTCCTAAGAGCACTGAAGCTTTCTTT
14	.	TRBV7-2	few	TRBJ1-2	CASSLEGDTYGYTF	TGTGCCAGCAGCTTAGAGGGGGATACCTATGGCTACACCTTC
15	TRBD1	TRBV7-2	.	TRBJ1-1	CASSLSGTADTEAFF	TGTGCCAGCAGCTTATCCGGGACAGCCGACACTGAAGCTTTCTTT